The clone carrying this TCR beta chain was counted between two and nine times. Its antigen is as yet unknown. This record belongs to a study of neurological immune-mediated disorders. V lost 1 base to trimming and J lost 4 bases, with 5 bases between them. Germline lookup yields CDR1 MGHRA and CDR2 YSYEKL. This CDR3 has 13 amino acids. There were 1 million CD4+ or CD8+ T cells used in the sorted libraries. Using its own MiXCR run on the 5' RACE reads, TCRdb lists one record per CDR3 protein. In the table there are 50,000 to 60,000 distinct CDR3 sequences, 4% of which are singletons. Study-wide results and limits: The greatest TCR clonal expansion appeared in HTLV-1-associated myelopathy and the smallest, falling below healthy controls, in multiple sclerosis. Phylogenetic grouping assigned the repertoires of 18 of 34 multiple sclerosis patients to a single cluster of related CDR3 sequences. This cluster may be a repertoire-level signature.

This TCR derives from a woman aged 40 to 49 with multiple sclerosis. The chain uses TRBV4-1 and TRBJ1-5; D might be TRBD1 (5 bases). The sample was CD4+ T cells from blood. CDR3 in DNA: TGCGCCAGCAGCCAAGGGGGGAATCAGCCCCAGCATTTT. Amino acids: CASSQGGNQPQHF.